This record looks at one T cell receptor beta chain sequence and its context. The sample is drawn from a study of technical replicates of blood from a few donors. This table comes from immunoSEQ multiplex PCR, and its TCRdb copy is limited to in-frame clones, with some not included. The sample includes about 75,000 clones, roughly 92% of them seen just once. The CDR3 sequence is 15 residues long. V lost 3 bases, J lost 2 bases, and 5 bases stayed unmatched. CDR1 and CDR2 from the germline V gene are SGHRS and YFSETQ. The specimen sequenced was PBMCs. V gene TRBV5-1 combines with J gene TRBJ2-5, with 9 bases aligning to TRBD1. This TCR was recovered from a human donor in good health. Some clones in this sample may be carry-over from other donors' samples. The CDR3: CASSSGTGFQETQYF. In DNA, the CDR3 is TGCGCCAGCAGCTCCGGGACAGGGTTTCAAGAGACCCAGTACTTC. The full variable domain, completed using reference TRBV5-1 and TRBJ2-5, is KAGVTQTPRYLIKTRGQQVTLSCSPISGHRSVSWYQQTPGQGLQFLFEYFSETQRNKGNFPGRFSGRQFSNSRSEMNVSTLELGDSALYLCASSSGTGFQETQYFGPGTRLLVL.